One and the same sample provided the 29 T cell receptor beta chains below, sequenced in a study of lymphopenia after photon versus proton radiotherapy. Generated by immunoSEQ multiplex PCR, the TCRdb table keeps only in-frame clones and is missing some. The sample carries around 24,000 clones, around four fifths recorded once. Sequencing was performed on peripheral blood, taken from a patient treated with photon-based radiotherapy. The receptors stem from a woman aged 45-59 years with pancreatic cancer.

The rearrangement uses TRBV28 and TRBJ2-1; TRBD1 matches 8 bases. The CDR3 consists of 15 residues. Germline CDR1 MDHEN, CDR2 SYDVKM. V dropped 3 bases and J dropped 7; count of bases not matched to a gene: 8. The CDR3 spells CASSFLRGLSNEQFF. The DNA of the CDR3 is TGTGCCAGCAGTTTTCTCAGGGGGCTATCAAATGAGCAGTTCTTC.

This clone was picked up a small number of times. CDR3 DNA: TGTGCCAGCAGCCCCGGTTCGGTCGGCACCATATATTTT. This translates into CASSPGSVGTIYF. The chain carries TRBV27 and TRBJ1-3; D is unclear. Trimming pared 6 bases from V and 9 bases from J, leaving 15 bases between. Germline assignment: CDR1 MNHEY and CDR2 SMNVEV (reference sequence). This CDR3 has 13 residues.

The V gene is TRBV19, the J gene TRBJ2-1; 11 bases are a match to TRBD2. This CDR3 is 16 amino acids long. Germline CDR1 reads LNHDA; CDR2 reads SQIVND (reference sequence). Unmatched junction bases numbered 6, after V lost 4 bases and J lost 4 bases. CDR3 region: CASSTSGLAEYNEQFF. The CDR3 nucleotides are TGTGCCAGTAGTACATCGGGACTAGCGGAATACAATGAGCAGTTCTTC.

The chain couples TRBV27 to TRBJ2-7; 12 nucleotides match TRBD2. V shed 5 bases and J 1 base; nucleotides not matched to a gene: 6. Germline CDR1 and CDR2: MNHEY and SMNVEV (reference sequence). CDR3 length: 16 residues. The CDR3 coding sequence is TGTGCCAGCAGTATCGCGACTAGCGGGAGATCCTACGAGCAGTACTTC. Translating gives CASSIATSGRSYEQYF.

This chain links TRBV4-3 with TRBJ2-1; D is perhaps TRBD2 (5 bases). There are 14 residues in the CDR3. Germline CDR1 and CDR2: LGHNA and YSLEER. Trimming took off 1 base at V and 8 bases at J, with 12 bases between the two ends. DNA for the CDR3: TGCGCCAGCAGCCAAGCCTCTTCGAGGGATGAGCAGTTCTTC. It translates to CASSQASSRDEQFF.

The J gene is TRBJ2-7, the V gene TRBV5-1; maybe TRBD1 (6 bases). The V end was cut by 0 bases, the J end by 2 bases, with 15 bases between. Germline CDR1 is SGHRS and CDR2 is YFSETQ. The CDR3 runs to 16 residues. Written as DNA, the CDR3 is TGCGCCAGCAGCTTGGCGGGCCAGGGGACCCCCTACGAGCAGTACTTC. It codes for CASSLAGQGTPYEQYF.

The gene calls are TRBV4-1 and TRBJ2-1, with D perhaps TRBD1 or TRBD2 (7 bases each). In germline, CDR1 is MGHRA, CDR2 YSYEKL. The CDR3 loop spans 17 amino acids. The V gene lost 0 bases and the J gene lost 5 bases, with 17 bases spanning the gap. CDR3 nucleotides: TGCGCCAGCAGCCAAGATAGGGGGCGGGAGAGGCACAATGAGCAGTTCTTC. This gives the protein CASSQDRGRERHNEQFF.

This clone was detected once. Here the CDR3 DNA reads TGTGCCAGCGGAGGCGGGACAGGGGGCGCGGGACCTTTCGAGCAGTACTTC. It codes for CASGGGTGGAGPFEQYF. The chain uses TRBV27 and TRBJ2-7; 12 bases line up with TRBD1. Losses at the gene ends were 8 bases for V and 6 bases for J; bases not matched to a gene: 17. CDR1 is MNHEY and CDR2 is SMNVEV in the germline V gene (reference sequence). This CDR3 contains 17 residues.

The gene calls are TRBV30 and TRBJ1-1; no firm D call. Germline lookup yields CDR1 GTSNPN and CDR2 SVGIG (reference sequence). V was cut by 7 bases and J by 5 bases, with 14 bases left in between. The CDR3 is 12 residues long. CDR3 nucleotide sequence: TGTGCCTCCTTCTCAGGCGGGACTGAAGCTTTCTTT. It is translated as CASFSGGTEAFF.

This chain connects TRBV19 to TRBJ1-2; D is unclear. V lost 2 bases and J 8 bases, leaving 12 bases between the germline ends. CDR3 length: 13 amino acids. Looked up from germline, CDR1 is LNHDA and CDR2 is SQIVND (reference sequence). The CDR3 protein is CASSISPTGGYTF. CDR3 in DNA: TGTGCCAGTAGTATAAGTCCCACCGGCGGCTACACCTTC. Full variable domain (remainder filled in from reference TRBV19 and TRBJ1-2): DGGITQSPKYLFRKEGQNVTLSCEQNLNHDAMYWYRQDPGQGLRLIYYSQIVNDFQKGDIAEGYSVSREKKESFPLTVTSAQKNPTAFYLCASSISPTGGYTFGSGTRLTVV.

The V and J genes are TRBV19 and TRBJ2-6; 8 positions agree with TRBD1. Trimming took 4 bases from V and 1 from J; bases not matched to a gene: 12. The CDR3 runs to 19 residues. Germline CDR1 and CDR2: LNHDA and SQIVND (reference sequence). The CDR3 is CASSTGQGVLGSGANVLTF. The CDR3 coding sequence is TGTGCCAGTAGTACCGGACAGGGCGTTTTAGGATCTGGGGCCAACGTCCTGACTTTC.

The V gene is TRBV27, the J gene TRBJ2-5, with D unresolved. The CDR3 runs 14 residues. V was shortened by 0 bases and J by 2 bases, with 7 bases between the two germline ends. Per germline, CDR1 MNHEY and CDR2 SMNVEV (reference sequence). Written as DNA, the CDR3 is TGTGCCAGCAGTTTATCCTCCACTCAAGAGACCCAGTACTTC. Amino acids: CASSLSSTQETQYF.

The chain has TRBV19 and TRBJ2-1; D is perhaps TRBD2 (6 bases). V dropped 10 bases and J dropped 5 bases, with 24 bases sitting between them. This CDR3 is 16 amino acids long. The germline V gene has CDR1 LNHDA and CDR2 SQIVND (reference sequence). CDR3 loop: CATALLGGVVNNEQFF. Here the CDR3 DNA reads TGTGCCACCGCATTGCTGGGCGGGGTGGTTAACAATGAGCAGTTCTTC.

The J gene is TRBJ2-1, the V gene TRBV18; the match to TRBD1 covers 9 bases. There are 16 residues in the CDR3. CDR1 is KGHSH, CDR2 LQKENI, per germline. V was pared by 3 bases and J by 4 bases, with 7 bases of the junction left unmatched. CDR3 sequence reads: CASSPPTGGLYNEQFF. CDR3 nucleotides: TGTGCCAGCTCACCCCCGACAGGGGGATTATACAATGAGCAGTTCTTC.

The chain employs TRBV19 and TRBJ2-1; D gene uncertain. Germline V CDR1 and CDR2: LNHDA, SQIVND (reference sequence). Between the trimmed V and J ends, which lost 3 bases and 6 bases, there was a span of 15 bases. The CDR3 runs 15 residues. CDR3 in DNA: TGTGCCAGTAGTATCCGCAGTGGGCCTGTCAATGAGCAGTTCTTC. Its translation: CASSIRSGPVNEQFF. Supplemented by reference TRBV19 and TRBJ2-1, the full variable domain reads DGGITQSPKYLFRKEGQNVTLSCEQNLNHDAMYWYRQDPGQGLRLIYYSQIVNDFQKGDIAEGYSVSREKKESFPLTVTSAQKNPTAFYLCASSIRSGPVNEQFFGPGTRLTVL.

In its sample, this clone was seen a few times. The V and J genes are TRBV19 and TRBJ2-3, with D possibly TRBD2 on 5 matching bases. Germline CDR1 is LNHDA and CDR2 is SQIVND (reference sequence). This CDR3 is built from 16 residues. Trimming took off 7 bases at V and 2 bases at J, with 19 bases between the two ends. This chain's CDR3 is CASNSGKLGNTDTQYF. For the CDR3, the DNA is TGTGCCAGTAACTCGGGGAAGCTGGGAAACACAGATACGCAGTATTTT.

The chain joins TRBV11-2 to TRBJ2-1; 7 positions agree with TRBD2. The CDR3 has 14 amino acids. CDR1 is SGHAT and CDR2 is FQNNGV in the germline V gene. V lost 5 bases to trimming and J lost 9 bases; unmatched junction nucleotides: 10. The CDR3 sequence: CASSDLLASGEQFF. The CDR3 DNA follows: TGTGCCAGCAGCGACCTACTAGCGTCGGGTGAGCAGTTCTTC. The full variable domain, its missing parts supplied by reference TRBV11-2 and TRBJ2-1, is EAGVAQSPRYKIIEKRQSVAFWCNPISGHATLYWYQQILGQGPKLLIQFQNNGVVDDSQLPKDRFSAERLKGVDSTLKIQPAKLEDSAVYLCASSDLLASGEQFFGPGTRLTVL.

The V call is TRBV5-6, the J call TRBJ2-5, with D possibly matching TRBD2 (5 bases). The germline CDR1 and CDR2 sequences are SGHDT and YYEEEE. The length of the CDR3 is 13 residues. V was trimmed by 2 bases and J by 5 bases, leaving 10 bases between them. The DNA of the CDR3 is TGTGCCAGCAGCTTCTCCCCGGGGGAGACCCAGTACTTC. This codes for CASSFSPGETQYF.

The genes are TRBV19 and TRBJ2-3; 13 positions match TRBD2. Germline loops: CDR1 LNHDA, CDR2 SQIVND (reference sequence). The ends lost 4 bases at V and 6 bases at J; junction bases unmatched: 4. The CDR3 is 15 residues long. CDR3 loop: CASSNGLAGVDTQYF. CDR3 DNA: TGTGCCAGTAGTAATGGACTAGCGGGAGTTGATACGCAGTATTTT.

V gene TRBV2 combines with J gene TRBJ2-3; D unresolved. Germline-derived CDR1 and CDR2 are SNHLY and FYNNEI. V lost 3 bases and J 3 bases, leaving 10 bases between the germline ends. CDR3 length: 14 amino acids. CDR3 nucleotides: TGTGCCAGCAGTGAGATTCAAGGGACAGATACGCAGTATTTT. Translating gives CASSEIQGTDTQYF.

The rearrangement uses TRBV19 and TRBJ1-5; tentative D call: TRBD1 (6 bases). This CDR3 spans 15 amino acids. Trimming stripped 1 base from V and 7 bases from J, with 14 bases between. Germline loops: CDR1 LNHDA, CDR2 SQIVND (reference sequence). CDR3 DNA: TGTGCCAGTAGTATAGTGGCGGGGGCGAGCCAGCCCCAGCATTTT. Translating it yields CASSIVAGASQPQHF.

This sequence joins TRBV5-4 and TRBJ2-5, with 12 bases aligning to TRBD1. V shed 4 bases and J 1 base; nucleotides not matched to a gene: 5. Looked up from germline, CDR1 is SGHNT and CDR2 is YYREEE (reference sequence). CDR3 size: 16 residues. CDR3 in amino acids: CASSQGTGGGQETQYF. CDR3 in DNA: TGTGCCAGCAGCCAGGGGACAGGGGGCGGCCAAGAGACCCAGTACTTC.

Note on this clone: A much larger clone is a single base away; this may be a read error. This rearrangement joins TRBV4-3 to TRBJ2-7; no definite D call. The V end lost 3 bases, the J end lost 0 bases, and 12 bases lay between the germline ends. The CDR3 sequence is 15 residues long. CDR1 and CDR2 from the germline V gene are LGHNA and YSLEER. The DNA of the CDR3 is TGCGCCAGCAGCCATACCTCAGGCAGCTCCTACGAGCAGTACTTC. It yields the protein CASSHTSGSSYEQYF.

The V and J genes are TRBV27 and TRBJ1-3, with a weak D call TRBD1 (5 bases). There are 15 residues in the CDR3. CDR1 and CDR2 from the germline V gene are MNHEY and SMNVEV (reference sequence). Trimming pared 2 bases from V and 4 bases from J, leaving 12 bases between. The CDR3 DNA sequence: TGTGCCAGCAGTTTAGAGGTGGGGCCAGGAAACACCATATATTTT. This encodes CASSLEVGPGNTIYF.

CDR3 region: CAWSHGRSSNQPQHF. As DNA, the CDR3 is TGTGCCTGGAGTCACGGCCGGAGTAGCAATCAGCCCCAGCATTTT. The V gene is TRBV30, the J gene TRBJ1-5, with D unclear. V lost 2 bases to trimming and J lost 0 bases, with 11 bases between them. This CDR3 comprises 15 residues. Germline V lookup: CDR1 GTSNPN, CDR2 SVGIG (reference sequence).

This chain uses TRBV19 with TRBJ1-1; no firm D call. The CDR3 is 11 amino acids. Per the germline V gene, CDR1 is LNHDA and CDR2 is SQIVND (reference sequence). The V and J ends lost 3 bases and 8 bases respectively, with 7 bases between them. In nucleotides, the CDR3 is TGTGCCAGTAGTATCCAGTCGGAAGCTTTCTTT. This gives the protein CASSIQSEAFF.

This chain joins TRBV27 and TRBJ2-5; maybe TRBD2 (6 bases). The CDR3 has 14 amino acids. Germline CDR1 is MNHEY and CDR2 is SMNVEV (reference sequence). V was clipped by 5 bases and J by 5 bases, with 15 bases between them. The CDR3 is CASSTIMGRETQYF. The CDR3 nucleotides read TGTGCCAGCAGTACCATCATGGGGAGGGAGACCCAGTACTTC.

The rearrangement links TRBV6-6 to TRBJ1-2; possible D gene TRBD1, 5 bases. The CDR3 is 13 amino acids. V was cut by 5 bases and J by 2 bases, with 9 bases left in between. The germline gives CDR1 MNHNY, CDR2 SVGAGI (reference sequence). The CDR3 spells CASSHQGNYGYTF. The CDR3 region has the DNA TGTGCCAGCAGTCACCAGGGAAACTATGGCTACACCTTC.

This chain uses TRBV4-2 with TRBJ1-4, with TRBD1 matching 7 bases. This CDR3 region has 16 residues. The junction had 11 bases not matched to a gene; V was cut back by 5 bases and J by 5 bases. Germline CDR1 and CDR2: LGHNA and YNFKEQ. DNA of the CDR3: TGTGCCAGCAGCTCTTCGAGACAGGGACTAAATGAAAAACTGTTTTTT. Translation: CASSSSRQGLNEKLFF.